Below are 5 T cell receptor beta chains sequenced from a single sample in a study of blood T cell repertoires in COVID-19. The table came from immunoSEQ multiplex PCR; TCRdb's copy has only in-frame clones and leaves some out. Among 200,000 or so clones listed, roughly 91% were seen once. The sequenced sample consisted of PBMCs or T cells enriched from blood (not recorded which). These receptors were obtained from a man aged 25 to 45 in a cohort exposed to, infected with or recovered from COVID-19 (not recorded which).

V and J are TRBV5-1 and TRBJ2-7; weak D call: TRBD1 (6 bases). CDR1 and CDR2 (germline): SGHRS, YFSETQ. Trimming removed 4 bases from V and 3 bases from J, with 14 bases in between. The CDR3 sequence is 14 residues long. CDR3 residues: CASSPTPGDYEQYF. The DNA for the CDR3 is TGCGCCAGCAGCCCCACCCCAGGGGACTACGAGCAGTACTTC.

The chain recombines TRBV5-1 with TRBJ2-1, with a possible D match to TRBD2 (6 bases). V was cut by 4 bases and J by 9 bases, with 14 bases left in between. CDR3 length equals 13 residues. Germline-derived CDR1 and CDR2 are SGHRS and YFSETQ. The CDR3: CASSPDGGSEQFF. CDR3 nucleotides: TGCGCCAGCAGCCCGGACGGGGGAAGTGAGCAGTTCTTC.

This rearrangement joins TRBV5-5 to TRBJ2-7, with 7 nucleotides matching TRBD1. The germline CDR1 and CDR2 sequences are SGHKS and YYEKEE (reference sequence). This CDR3 is 14 amino acids long. V trimming: 4 bases; J trimming: 7 bases; junction bases outside the gene matches: 11. For the CDR3, the DNA is TGTGCCAGCAGCCCCGGGACAGCCCTTGGAGAGCAGTACTTC. Protein sequence: CASSPGTALGEQYF.

The V and J genes are TRBV18 and TRBJ2-7; 8 bases agree with TRBD1. The CDR3 extends over 13 amino acids. The junction had 4 bases not matched to a gene; V was cut back by 6 bases and J by 3 bases. CDR1 and CDR2 (germline): KGHSH, LQKENI. The DNA for the CDR3 is TGTGCCAGCTCCCGGACAGGGAACTACGAGCAGTACTTC. Translating it yields CASSRTGNYEQYF.

The chain combines TRBV3-1 (or the pseudogene TRBV3-2) with TRBJ1-1, with D unresolved. Germline loops: CDR1 LGHDT, CDR2 YNNKEL (reference sequence). The CDR3 is 14 residues long. Between the trimmed V and J ends, which lost 3 bases and 3 bases, there was a span of 11 bases. CDR3 in amino acids: CASSHSVGYTEAFF. The CDR3 nucleotides are TGTGCCAGCAGCCACTCAGTCGGGTACACTGAAGCTTTCTTT.